The clone carrying this T cell receptor (beta chain) has a single count. Antigen unknown. These data are taken from a study of T cell responses to AZD1222 COVID-19 vaccine. Study results and caveats: Just a handful of AZD1222 recipients were seropositive at baseline.

CDR1 and CDR2 (germline): SGHTA, FQGTGA. V shed 4 bases and J shed 0 bases, with 8 bases lying between them. The CDR3 covers 14 residues. Generated by immunoSEQ multiplex PCR, the TCRdb table keeps only in-frame clones and is missing some. The table records 180,000 or so clones, roughly 90% of them present only once. The TCR sequence derives from an adult who received the AZD1222 COVID-19 vaccine. The chain recombines TRBV7-3 with TRBJ2-3; D is uncertain. The starting material was peripheral blood, obtained 28 days after the second AZD1222 dose. The CDR3 DNA is TGTGCCAGCAGCTCAAGACGTAGCACAGATACGCAGTATTTT. It is translated as CASSSRRSTDTQYF.